This is a list of T cell receptor beta chains from one sample in a study of T-cell reconstitution after alpha-beta-depleted transplantation in children. TCRdb recomputed calls from the PCR reads with MiXCR, one row per CDR3 protein. The sample includes 100,000 to 120,000 distinct CDR3 sequences, approximately 6.6% of them seen just once. Source: PBMCs, mostly from graft donor cells, taken 360 days after TCRalphabeta/CD19-depleted stem cell transplant. The receptors shown here come from a male patient under 10 years old who had a stem cell transplant for acute lymphoblastic leukemia, so the T cells may come from the graft donor. CDR3s include the opening cysteine and the closing phenylalanine or tryptophan. Each record gives: clone size, D gene, J gene, V gene, CDR3 DNA, CDR3 protein. A D gene is named only where the DNA matches it firmly. Clone size is stated in some rows and not others, as once, few, many or a class when expanded.

clone size: NA
D gene: TRBD1
J gene: TRBJ1-1
V gene: TRBV6-2/TRBV6-3
CDR3 DNA: TGTGCCAGCAGTTTCGTGGACAGGGGAGCTTTCTTT
CDR3 protein: CASSFVDRGAFF

clone size: many
D gene: NA
J gene: TRBJ2-5
V gene: TRBV28
CDR3 DNA: TGTGCCAGCAGCCGTACTAGTGTGCAAGAGACCCAGTACTTC
CDR3 protein: CASSRTSVQETQYF

clone size: many
D gene: NA
J gene: TRBJ1-5
V gene: TRBV7-9
CDR3 DNA: TGTGCCAGCAGCTCGCATGGTCAGCCCCAGCATTTT
CDR3 protein: CASSSHGQPQHF

clone size: few
D gene: NA
J gene: TRBJ2-1
V gene: TRBV27
CDR3 DNA: TGTGCCAGCAGTATGGACTCCTTTCGTTTCTCCTACAATGAGCAGTTCTTC
CDR3 protein: CASSMDSFRFSYNEQFF

clone size: NA
D gene: NA
J gene: TRBJ1-5
V gene: TRBV5-6
CDR3 DNA: TGTGCCAGCAGCTTGGGGCAACAGCCCCAGCATTTT
CDR3 protein: CASSLGQQPQHF

clone size: many
D gene: TRBD2
J gene: TRBJ2-1
V gene: TRBV11-1
CDR3 DNA: TGTGCCAGCAGCTTAGCGCCAAAAGGACTAGCGGGTCTGAACGATGAGCAGTTCTTC
CDR3 protein: CASSLAPKGLAGLNDEQFF

clone size: many
D gene: NA
J gene: TRBJ2-3
V gene: TRBV7-9
CDR3 DNA: TGTGCCAGCAGGCGGGACCACGTCGATCCGCAGTATTTT
CDR3 protein: CASRRDHVDPQYF

clone size: many
D gene: NA
J gene: TRBJ2-5
V gene: TRBV7-2
CDR3 DNA: TGTGCCAGCAGCCAAACAGGAGTCCAAGAGACCCAGTACTTC
CDR3 protein: CASSQTGVQETQYF

clone size: many
D gene: NA
J gene: TRBJ1-3
V gene: TRBV25-1
CDR3 DNA: TGTGCCAGCAGTGAGAGCTCTGGAAACACCATATATTTT
CDR3 protein: CASSESSGNTIYF

clone size: NA
D gene: NA
J gene: TRBJ2-5
V gene: TRBV18
CDR3 DNA: TGTGCCAGCTCACGGCGAGAGGGCAAAGAGACCCAGTACTTC
CDR3 protein: CASSRREGKETQYF

clone size: NA
D gene: NA
J gene: TRBJ2-2
V gene: TRBV27
CDR3 DNA: TGTGCCAGCGCAGCTACAGGGATCCCAGAGCTGTTTTTT
CDR3 protein: CASAATGIPELFF

clone size: many
D gene: NA
J gene: TRBJ2-1
V gene: TRBV27
CDR3 DNA: TGTGCCAGCAGTCCTAGACCCCTTTACAATGAGCAGTTCTTC
CDR3 protein: CASSPRPLYNEQFF